Each of the 5 T cell receptor beta chains below was sequenced from the same sample in a study of shared clonotypes between healthy human individuals. Sequencing was performed with immunoSEQ multiplex PCR; in TCRdb, only in-frame clones are kept and a portion is missing. The repertoire holds about 510,000 clones, almost 80% seen once, with 12% in the top ten. The specimen sequenced was PBMCs. The receptors were gathered from a woman in her thirties or forties in good health. Some clones in this sample may be carry-over from other donors' samples.

V usage is TRBV5-1 and J usage is TRBJ2-1, with TRBD2 identical over 10 bases. V lost 3 bases to trimming and J lost 8 bases; unmatched junction nucleotides: 11. This CDR3 is built from 16 residues. Germline V gene lookup returns CDR1 SGHRS and CDR2 YFSETQ. CDR3: CASSSGGLAGADEQFF. CDR3 coding DNA: TGCGCCAGCAGCTCCGGGGGGCTAGCGGGAGCGGATGAGCAGTTCTTC.

This chain connects TRBV5-4 to TRBJ1-5; no firm D call. The germline V gene encodes CDR1 SGHNT and CDR2 YYREEE (reference sequence). Trimming left V 4 bases short and J 5 bases short, with 10 bases between. The CDR3 contains 13 residues. The CDR3: CASSIDTDQPQHF. As DNA, the CDR3 is TGTGCCAGCAGCATCGACACAGATCAGCCCCAGCATTTT.

V and J are TRBV2 and TRBJ2-5; D is perhaps TRBD1 (6 bases). The last part of the DNA fits TRBJ2-7 better; the J call may be wrong. Germline values: CDR1 SNHLY, CDR2 FYNNEI. The length of the CDR3 is 14 residues. The CDR3 DNA sequence: TGTGCCAGCAGTAAACAGGGTAGCTCCTACGAGCAGTACTTC. Amino acids: CASSKQGSSYEQYF.

V gene TRBV2 combines with J gene TRBJ2-2; possibly TRBD1 for D (5 bases). V was cut by 5 bases and J by 1 base, with 11 bases left in between. Germline CDR1 is SNHLY and CDR2 is FYNNEI. The CDR3 extends over 15 amino acids. The CDR3: CASSPFQGNTGELFF. As DNA, the CDR3 is TGTGCCAGCAGTCCATTTCAGGGGAACACCGGGGAGCTGTTTTTT.

The rearrangement uses TRBV19 and TRBJ1-3; TRBD1 is a possible D gene (6 bases). Germline V gene data show CDR1 as LNHDA and CDR2 as SQIVND (reference sequence). The CDR3 length is 16 residues. V shed 5 bases and J shed 3 bases, with 17 bases lying between them. The CDR3 sequence: CASSPNTGFVGNTIYF. The CDR3 bases are TGTGCCAGTAGTCCAAACACAGGGTTCGTTGGAAACACCATATATTTT.